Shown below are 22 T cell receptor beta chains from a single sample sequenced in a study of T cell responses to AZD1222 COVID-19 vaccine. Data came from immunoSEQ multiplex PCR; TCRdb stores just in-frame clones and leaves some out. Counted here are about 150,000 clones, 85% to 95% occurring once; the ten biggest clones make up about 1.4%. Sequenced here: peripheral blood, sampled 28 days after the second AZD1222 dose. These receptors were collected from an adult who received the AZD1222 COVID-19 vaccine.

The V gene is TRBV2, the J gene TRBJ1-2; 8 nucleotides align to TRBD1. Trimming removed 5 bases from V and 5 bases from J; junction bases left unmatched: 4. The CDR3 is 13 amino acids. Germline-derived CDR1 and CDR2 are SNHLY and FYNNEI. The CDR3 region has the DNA TGTGCCAGCAGTTTAACAGGGGGTTATGGCTACACCTTC. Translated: CASSLTGGYGYTF.

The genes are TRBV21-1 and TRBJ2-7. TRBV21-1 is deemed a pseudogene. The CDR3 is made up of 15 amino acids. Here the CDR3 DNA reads TGTGCCAGCAGCAAGGAAGACCCACTCTCCTACGAGCAGTACTTC. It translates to CASSKEDPLSYEQYF.

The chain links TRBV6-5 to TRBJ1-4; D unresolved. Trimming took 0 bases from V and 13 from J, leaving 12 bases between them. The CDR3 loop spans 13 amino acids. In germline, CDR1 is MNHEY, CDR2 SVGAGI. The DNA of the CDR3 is TGTGCCAGCAGTTACTCGAGCCTGGGAAGACTGTTTTTT. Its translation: CASSYSSLGRLFF.

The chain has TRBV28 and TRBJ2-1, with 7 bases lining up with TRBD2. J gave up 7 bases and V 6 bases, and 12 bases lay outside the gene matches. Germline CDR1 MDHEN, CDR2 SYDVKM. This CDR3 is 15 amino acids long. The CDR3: CASSPMREIRNEQFF. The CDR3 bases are TGTGCCAGCAGCCCGATGCGGGAGATTAGAAATGAGCAGTTCTTC.

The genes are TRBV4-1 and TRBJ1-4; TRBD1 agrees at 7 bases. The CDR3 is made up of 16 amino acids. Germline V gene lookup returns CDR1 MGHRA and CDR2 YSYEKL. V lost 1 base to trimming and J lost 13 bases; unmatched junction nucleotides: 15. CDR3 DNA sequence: TGCGCCAGCAGCCAAGGAAGGGGGCAGGGGAAGACGAGACTGTTTTTT. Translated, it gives CASSQGRGQGKTRLFF.

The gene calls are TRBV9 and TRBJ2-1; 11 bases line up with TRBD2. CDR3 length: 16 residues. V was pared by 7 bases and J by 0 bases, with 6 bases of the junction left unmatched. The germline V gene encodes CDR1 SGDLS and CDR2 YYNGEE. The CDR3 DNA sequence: TGTGCCAGCGGAACCACTAGCGGGAGCTCCTACAATGAGCAGTTCTTC. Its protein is CASGTTSGSSYNEQFF.

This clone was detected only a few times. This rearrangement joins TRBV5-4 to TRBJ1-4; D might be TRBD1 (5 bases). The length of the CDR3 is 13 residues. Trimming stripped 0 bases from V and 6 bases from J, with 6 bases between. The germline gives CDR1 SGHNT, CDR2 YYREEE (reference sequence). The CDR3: CASSLEGHEKLFF. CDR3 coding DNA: TGTGCCAGCAGCTTGGAGGGACATGAAAAACTGTTTTTT.

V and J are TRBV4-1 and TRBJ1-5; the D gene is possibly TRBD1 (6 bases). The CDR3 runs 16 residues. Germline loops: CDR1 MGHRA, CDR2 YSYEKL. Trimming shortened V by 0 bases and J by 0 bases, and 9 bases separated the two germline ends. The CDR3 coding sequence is TGCGCCAGCAGCCAAGATGGGACATCTAGCAATCAGCCCCAGCATTTT. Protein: CASSQDGTSSNQPQHF.

DNA for the CDR3: TGTGCCAGCACCTCCTGGGGCGGGGTACGAGAGACCCAGTACTTC. It codes for CASTSWGGVRETQYF. This chain links TRBV2 with TRBJ2-5; D may be TRBD2 (6 bases). The V gene lost 7 bases and the J gene lost 4 bases, with 19 bases spanning the gap. The germline V gene has CDR1 SNHLY and CDR2 FYNNEI. This CDR3 is 15 amino acids long.

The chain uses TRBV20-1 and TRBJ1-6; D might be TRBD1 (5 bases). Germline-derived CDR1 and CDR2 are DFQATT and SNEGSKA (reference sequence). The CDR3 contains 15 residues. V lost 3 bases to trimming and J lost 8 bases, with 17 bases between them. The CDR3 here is CSASIGGTKYSPLHF. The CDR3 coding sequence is TGCAGTGCTAGTATCGGGGGGACCAAATATTCACCCCTCCACTTT.

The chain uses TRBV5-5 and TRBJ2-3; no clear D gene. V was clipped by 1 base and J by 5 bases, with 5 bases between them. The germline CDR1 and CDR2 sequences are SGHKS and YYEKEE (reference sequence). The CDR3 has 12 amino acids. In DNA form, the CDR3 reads TGTGCCAGCAGCTTGCAGGAAGATACGCAGTATTTT. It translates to CASSLQEDTQYF.

The CDR3 nucleotides are TGTGCCAGCAGCTTAGGGGGACAGGGGGCCTACGAGCAGTACTTC. Its protein product is CASSLGGQGAYEQYF. The V call is TRBV13, the J call TRBJ2-7; 11 nucleotides line up with TRBD1. The CDR3 consists of 15 residues. Germline V gives CDR1 PRHDT, CDR2 FYEKMQ (reference sequence). The junction had 0 bases not matched to a gene; V was cut back by 0 bases and J by 2 bases.

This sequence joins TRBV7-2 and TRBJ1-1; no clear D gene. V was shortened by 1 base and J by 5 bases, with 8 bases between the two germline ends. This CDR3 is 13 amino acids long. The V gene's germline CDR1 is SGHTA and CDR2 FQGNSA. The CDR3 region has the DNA TGTGCCAGCAGCTTAGGGGCTCGTACTGAAGCTTTCTTT. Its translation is CASSLGARTEAFF.

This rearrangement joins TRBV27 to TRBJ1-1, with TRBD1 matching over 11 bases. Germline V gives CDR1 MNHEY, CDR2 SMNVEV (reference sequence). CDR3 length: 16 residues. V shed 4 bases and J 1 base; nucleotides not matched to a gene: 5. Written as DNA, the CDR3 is TGTGCCAGCAGTTGGACAGGGGGCTTCTCGAACACTGAAGCTTTCTTT. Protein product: CASSWTGGFSNTEAFF.

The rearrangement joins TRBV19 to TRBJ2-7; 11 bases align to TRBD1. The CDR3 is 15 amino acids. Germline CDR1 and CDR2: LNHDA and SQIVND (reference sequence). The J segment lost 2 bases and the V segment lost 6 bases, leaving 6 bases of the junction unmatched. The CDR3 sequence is CASREKGQGAYEQYF. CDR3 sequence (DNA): TGTGCCAGTAGAGAAAAGGGACAGGGGGCCTACGAGCAGTACTTC.

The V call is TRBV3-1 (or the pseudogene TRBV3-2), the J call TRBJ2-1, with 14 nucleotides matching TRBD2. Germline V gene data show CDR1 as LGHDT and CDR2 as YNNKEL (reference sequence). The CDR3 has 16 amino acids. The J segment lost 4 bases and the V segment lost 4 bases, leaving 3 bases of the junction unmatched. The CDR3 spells CASSRGLAGGYNEQFF. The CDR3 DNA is TGTGCCAGCAGCCGTGGACTAGCGGGAGGTTACAATGAGCAGTTCTTC.

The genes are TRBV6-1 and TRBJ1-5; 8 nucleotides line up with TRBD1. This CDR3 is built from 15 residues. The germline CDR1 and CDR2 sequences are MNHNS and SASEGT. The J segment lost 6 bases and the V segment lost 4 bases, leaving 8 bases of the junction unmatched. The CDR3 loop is CASSGQGARGQPQHF. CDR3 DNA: TGTGCCAGCAGTGGCCAGGGGGCAAGGGGTCAGCCCCAGCATTTT.

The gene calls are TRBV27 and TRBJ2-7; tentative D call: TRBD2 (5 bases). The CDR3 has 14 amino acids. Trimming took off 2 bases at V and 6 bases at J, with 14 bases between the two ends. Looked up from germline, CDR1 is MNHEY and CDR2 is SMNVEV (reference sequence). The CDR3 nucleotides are TGTGCCAGCAGTTTAGTTGCGGCCAGCGGCGAGCAGTACTTC. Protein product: CASSLVAASGEQYF.

CDR3 sequence reads: CASSESGGPGNQPQHF. In DNA, the CDR3 is TGTGCCAGCAGTGAGTCAGGCGGACCCGGCAATCAGCCCCAGCATTTT. The chain employs TRBV25-1 and TRBJ1-5; D not certain. Trimming pared 3 bases from V and 2 bases from J, leaving 14 bases between. Germline V gene data show CDR1 as MGHDK and CDR2 as SYGVNS. The CDR3 contains 16 residues. Full variable domain (rest looked up from reference TRBV25-1 and TRBJ1-5): EADIYQTPRYLVIGTGKKITLECSQTMGHDKMYWYQQDPGMELHLIHYSYGVNSTEKGDLSSESTVSRIRTEHFPLTLESARPSHTSQYLCASSESGGPGNQPQHFGDGTRLSIL.

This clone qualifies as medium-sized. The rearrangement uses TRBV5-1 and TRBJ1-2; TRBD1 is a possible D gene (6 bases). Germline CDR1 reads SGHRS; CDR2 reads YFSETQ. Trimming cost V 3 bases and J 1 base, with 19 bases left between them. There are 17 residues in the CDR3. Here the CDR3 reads CASSSSSGEGYNYGYTF. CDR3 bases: TGCGCCAGCAGCTCCTCTTCAGGGGAGGGATATAACTATGGCTACACCTTC.

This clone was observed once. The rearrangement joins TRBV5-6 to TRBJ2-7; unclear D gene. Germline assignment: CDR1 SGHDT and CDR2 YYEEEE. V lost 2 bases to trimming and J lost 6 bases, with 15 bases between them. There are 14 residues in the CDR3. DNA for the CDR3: TGTGCCAGCAGCTTCTCCGGGCCACTTGGCGAGCAGTACTTC. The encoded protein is CASSFSGPLGEQYF.

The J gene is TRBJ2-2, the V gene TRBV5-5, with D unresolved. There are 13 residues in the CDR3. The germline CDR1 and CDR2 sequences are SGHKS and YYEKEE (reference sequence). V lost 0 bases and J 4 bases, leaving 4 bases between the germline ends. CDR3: CASSLAVTGELFF. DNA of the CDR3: TGTGCCAGCAGCTTGGCCGTCACCGGGGAGCTGTTTTTT.